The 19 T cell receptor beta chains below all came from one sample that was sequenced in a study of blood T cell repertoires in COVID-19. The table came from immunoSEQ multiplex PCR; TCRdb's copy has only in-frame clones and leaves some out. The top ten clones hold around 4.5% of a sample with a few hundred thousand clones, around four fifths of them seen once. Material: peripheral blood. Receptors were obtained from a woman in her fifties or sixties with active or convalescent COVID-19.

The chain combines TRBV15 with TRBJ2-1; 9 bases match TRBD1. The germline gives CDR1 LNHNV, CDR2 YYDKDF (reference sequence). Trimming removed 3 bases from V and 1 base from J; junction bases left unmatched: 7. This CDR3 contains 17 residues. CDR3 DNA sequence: TGTGCCACCAGCAGGACTAGACAGGGGGGGTCCTACAATGAGCAGTTCTTC. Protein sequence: CATSRTRQGGSYNEQFF.

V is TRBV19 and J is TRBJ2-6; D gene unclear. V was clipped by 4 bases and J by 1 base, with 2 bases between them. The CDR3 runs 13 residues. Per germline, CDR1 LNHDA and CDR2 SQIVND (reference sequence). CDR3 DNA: TGTGCCAGTAGTACTTCTGGGGCCAACGTCCTGACTTTC. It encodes CASSTSGANVLTF.

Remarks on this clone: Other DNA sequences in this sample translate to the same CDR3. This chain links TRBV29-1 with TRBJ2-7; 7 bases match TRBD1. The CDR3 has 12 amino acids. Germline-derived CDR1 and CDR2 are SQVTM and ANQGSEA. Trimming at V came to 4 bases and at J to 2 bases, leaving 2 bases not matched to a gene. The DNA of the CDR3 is TGCAGCGTTGGGCAGGGGGCCTACGAGCAGTACTTC. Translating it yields CSVGQGAYEQYF.

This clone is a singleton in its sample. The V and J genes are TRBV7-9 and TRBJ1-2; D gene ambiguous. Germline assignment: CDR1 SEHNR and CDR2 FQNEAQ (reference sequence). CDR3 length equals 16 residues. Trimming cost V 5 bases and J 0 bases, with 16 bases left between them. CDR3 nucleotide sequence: TGTGCCAGCAGCCCCGGTTTCGTCCGAGCTAACTATGGCTACACCTTC. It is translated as CASSPGFVRANYGYTF.

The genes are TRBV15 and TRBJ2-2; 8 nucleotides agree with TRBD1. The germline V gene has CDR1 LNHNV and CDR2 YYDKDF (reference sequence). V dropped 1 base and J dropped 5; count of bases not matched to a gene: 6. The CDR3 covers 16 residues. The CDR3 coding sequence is TGTGCCACCAGCAGAGCCCCTCGGACAGGGACCGGGGAGCTGTTTTTT. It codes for CATSRAPRTGTGELFF.

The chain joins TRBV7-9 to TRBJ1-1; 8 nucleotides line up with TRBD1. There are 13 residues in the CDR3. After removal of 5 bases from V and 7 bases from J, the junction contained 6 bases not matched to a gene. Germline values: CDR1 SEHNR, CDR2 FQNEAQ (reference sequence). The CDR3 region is CASSRPDRGEAFF. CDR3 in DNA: TGTGCCAGCAGCCGACCTGACAGGGGTGAAGCTTTCTTT.

CDR3 in DNA: TGCGCCAGCAGCTCTATCAAAGAGACCCAGTACTTC. Translation: CASSSIKETQYF. The chain carries TRBV5-1 and TRBJ2-5; D remains ambiguous. The CDR3 extends over 12 amino acids. Germline V gene sequence: CDR1 SGHRS, CDR2 YFSETQ. With 3 bases removed from V and 3 bases from J, the gap between germline ends came to 6 bases. The full variable domain, with the rest looked up from reference TRBV5-1 and TRBJ2-5, is KAGVTQTPRYLIKTRGQQVTLSCSPISGHRSVSWYQQTPGQGLQFLFEYFSETQRNKGNFPGRFSGRQFSNSRSEMNVSTLELGDSALYLCASSSIKETQYFGPGTRLLVL.

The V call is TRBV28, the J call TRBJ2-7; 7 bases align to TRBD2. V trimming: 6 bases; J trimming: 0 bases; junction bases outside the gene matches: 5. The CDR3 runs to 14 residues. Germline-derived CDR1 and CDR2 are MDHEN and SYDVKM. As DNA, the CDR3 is TGTGCCAGCAGAGAGGCTAGCGGCTCCTACGAGCAGTACTTC. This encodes CASREASGSYEQYF.

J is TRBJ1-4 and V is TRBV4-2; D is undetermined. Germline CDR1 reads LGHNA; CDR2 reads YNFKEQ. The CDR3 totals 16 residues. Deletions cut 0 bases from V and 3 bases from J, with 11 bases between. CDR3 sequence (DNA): TGTGCCAGCAGCCAAGATAATGTCGAGTCTAATGAAAAACTGTTTTTT. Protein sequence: CASSQDNVESNEKLFF.

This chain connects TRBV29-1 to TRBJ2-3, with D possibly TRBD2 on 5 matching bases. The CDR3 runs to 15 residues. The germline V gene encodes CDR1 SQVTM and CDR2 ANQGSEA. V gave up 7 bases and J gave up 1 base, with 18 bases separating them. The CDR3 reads CSAAPVAEGTDTQYF. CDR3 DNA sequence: TGCAGCGCAGCCCCTGTGGCGGAGGGCACAGATACGCAGTATTTT.

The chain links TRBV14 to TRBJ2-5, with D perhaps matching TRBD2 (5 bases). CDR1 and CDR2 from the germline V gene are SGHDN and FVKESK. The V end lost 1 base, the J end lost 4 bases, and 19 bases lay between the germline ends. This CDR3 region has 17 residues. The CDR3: CASSQVFWEQPAETQYF. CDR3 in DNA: TGTGCCAGCAGCCAAGTTTTTTGGGAGCAGCCCGCAGAGACCCAGTACTTC.

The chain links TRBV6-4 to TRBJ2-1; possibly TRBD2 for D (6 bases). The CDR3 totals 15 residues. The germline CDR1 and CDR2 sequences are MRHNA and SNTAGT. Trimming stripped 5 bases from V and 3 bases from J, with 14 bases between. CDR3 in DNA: TGTGCCAGCAGTAGGGACTTCGGAGTCTACAATGAGCAGTTCTTC. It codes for CASSRDFGVYNEQFF.

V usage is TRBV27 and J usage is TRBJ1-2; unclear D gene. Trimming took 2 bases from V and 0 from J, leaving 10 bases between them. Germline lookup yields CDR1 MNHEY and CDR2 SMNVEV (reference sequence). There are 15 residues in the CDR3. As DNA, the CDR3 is TGTGCCAGCAGTTTAGCGGGGAAGGCTAACTATGGCTACACCTTC. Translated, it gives CASSLAGKANYGYTF.

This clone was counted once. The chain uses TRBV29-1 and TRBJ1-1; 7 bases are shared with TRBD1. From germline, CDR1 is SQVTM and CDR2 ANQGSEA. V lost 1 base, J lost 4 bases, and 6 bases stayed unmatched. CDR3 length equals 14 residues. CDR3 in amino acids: CSVEGRQGVTEAFF. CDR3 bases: TGCAGCGTTGAAGGGAGACAGGGAGTCACTGAAGCTTTCTTT.

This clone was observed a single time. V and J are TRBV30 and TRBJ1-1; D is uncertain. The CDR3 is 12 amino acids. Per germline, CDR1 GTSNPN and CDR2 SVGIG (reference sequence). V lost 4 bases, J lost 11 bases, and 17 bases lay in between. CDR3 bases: TGTGCCTGGACCTACCAAGGAGCGGGTGCTTTCTTT. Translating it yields CAWTYQGAGAFF.

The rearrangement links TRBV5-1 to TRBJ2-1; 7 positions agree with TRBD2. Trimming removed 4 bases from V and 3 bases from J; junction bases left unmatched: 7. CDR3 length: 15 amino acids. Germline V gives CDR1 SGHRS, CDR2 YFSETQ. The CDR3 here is CASSNRDYLYNEQFF. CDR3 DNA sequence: TGCGCCAGCAGCAACCGGGACTACCTCTACAATGAGCAGTTCTTC.

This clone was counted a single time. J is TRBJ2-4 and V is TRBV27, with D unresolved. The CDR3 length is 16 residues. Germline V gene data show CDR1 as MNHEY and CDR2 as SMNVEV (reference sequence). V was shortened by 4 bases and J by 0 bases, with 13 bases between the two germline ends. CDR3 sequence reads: CASSSWSTGAKNIQYF. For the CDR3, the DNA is TGTGCCAGCAGTTCCTGGTCTACGGGAGCCAAAAACATTCAGTACTTC.

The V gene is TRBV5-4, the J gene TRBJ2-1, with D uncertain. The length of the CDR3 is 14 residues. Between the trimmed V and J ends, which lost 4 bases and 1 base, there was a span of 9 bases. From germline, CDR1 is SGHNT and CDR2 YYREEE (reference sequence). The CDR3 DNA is TGTGCCAGCAGCCCCCCCCAATCCTACAATGAGCAGTTCTTC. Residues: CASSPPQSYNEQFF.

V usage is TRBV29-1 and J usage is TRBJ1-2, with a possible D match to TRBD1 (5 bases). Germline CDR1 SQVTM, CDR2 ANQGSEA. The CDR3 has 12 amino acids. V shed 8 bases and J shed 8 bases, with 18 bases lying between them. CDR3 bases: TGCAGCCAAGGAGGGGTGGAGGGCGGCTACACCTTC. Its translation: CSQGGVEGGYTF.